This TCR beta chain was found in a study of regulatory T cells in long-lasting Graves disease. Time point in this sample: persistent/refractory GD, antithyroid drugs over 5 years with positive TRAb. There was RNA extracted from PBMCs, and the TCR library was made from it. Peripheral blood, 7.5 to 9.5 milliliters per patient, was collected in EDTA tubes. In building TCR beta libraries, iRepertoire HTBI primers were used together with Arm-PCR of CDR3 regions. TCRdb reanalysed the multiplex PCR reads using MiXCR and keeps one entry per CDR3 protein. The sample has roughly 500,000 distinct CDR3 sequences, 22% seen once; the top ten hold over 10%. J lost 3 bases, V lost 9 bases, and 6 bases had no gene match. This CDR3 has 14 amino acids. Germline CDR1 reads LNHDA; CDR2 reads SQIVND (reference sequence).

The chain joins TRBV19 to TRBJ2-3, with 10 bases fitting TRBD2. The specimen was peripheral blood mononuclear cells (PBMCs), collected when the disease was refractory, from a patient treated with antithyroid drugs. The clonotype comes from a female donor with Graves disease. CDR3 sequence reads: CASSSGLATDTQYF. The CDR3 DNA is TGTGCCAGCAGCTCGGGACTAGCGACAGATACGCAGTATTTT.